This T cell receptor beta chain was found in a study of identical twins. Template switching added a universal primer site; cDNA carried unique molecular identifiers. Each CDR3 protein gets one entry after TCRdb re-called the 5' RACE reads with MiXCR. The sample records around 680,000 distinct CDR3 sequences, about 9.4% being singletons. The CDR3 sequence is 15 residues long. In germline, CDR1 is SGHDN, CDR2 FVKESK. J gave up 6 bases and V 4 bases, and 5 bases lay outside the gene matches. These records were also assigned to another study, of yellow fever vaccine responses in identical twins.

This clonotype was sampled from a woman aged 18-29 years in good health. The V gene is TRBV14, the J gene TRBJ2-1, with TRBD1 identical over 11 bases. The sample consisted of PBMCs. CDR3 sequence reads: CASSPLGQGGNEQFF. The CDR3 DNA is TGTGCCAGCAGCCCCTTGGGACAGGGGGGCAATGAGCAGTTCTTC.